These 24 T cell receptor beta chains were sequenced from one sample in a study of T cells in Graves' hyperthyroidism and ophthalmopathy. Authors of the study amplified TCR beta CDR3 regions from RNA transcripts. Using the HTBI primer set, a first-round RT-PCR was run on the TCR CDR3. TCRdb analysed the multiplex PCR reads with MiXCR anew, one entry per CDR3 protein. The sample carries more than 650,000 distinct CDR3 sequences, 12% to 15% recorded once. The specimen sequenced was blood. The receptor set was obtained from a woman between 18 and 30 years old with Graves' hyperthyroidism.

There are many counts of this clonotype. The chain couples TRBV28 to TRBJ1-4; D is undetermined. Germline V gene lookup returns CDR1 MDHEN and CDR2 SYDVKM. CDR3 length: 14 amino acids. Trimming removed 4 bases from V and 4 bases from J, with 10 bases in between. The CDR3, as DNA: TGTGCCAGCAGTTATATCAGTGATAATGAAAAACTGTTTTTT. It yields the protein CASSYISDNEKLFF. The full variable domain, in which reference TRBV28 and TRBJ1-4 provide the parts outside the CDR3, is DVKVTQSSRYLVKRTGEKVFLECVQDMDHENMFWYRQDPGLGLRLIYFSYDVKMKEKGDIPEGYSVSREKKERFSLILESASTNQTSMYLCASSYISDNEKLFFGSGTQLSVL.

This clonotype has just a few counts. This chain joins TRBV5-1 and TRBJ2-6, with 9 nucleotides matching TRBD2. Germline CDR1 reads SGHRS; CDR2 reads YFSETQ. There are 16 residues in the CDR3. The V segment lost 7 bases and the J segment 4 bases; nucleotides outside the gene matches: 9. The CDR3 DNA is TGCGCCAGCGGGCGTGAGCGGGAGGCCGGGGCCAACGTCCTGACTTTC. Its protein product is CASGREREAGANVLTF.

This clonotype showed up just once. The chain recombines TRBV6-1 with TRBJ2-3; 12 bases fit TRBD2. The CDR3 runs to 17 residues. V was pared by 5 bases and J by 3 bases, with 9 bases of the junction left unmatched. Germline assignment: CDR1 MNHNS and CDR2 SASEGT. The DNA for the CDR3 is TGTGCCAGCAGTCCCCCGACTAGCGGGAGAGGGACAGATACGCAGTATTTT. Translation: CASSPPTSGRGTDTQYF.

This clonotype was detected ten times or more. V and J are TRBV7-3 and TRBJ2-1; 11 bases map to TRBD2. This CDR3 has 15 amino acids. Germline V gene sequence: CDR1 SGHTA, CDR2 FQGTGA. Trimming took 3 bases from V and 10 from J; bases not matched to a gene: 8. CDR3 in DNA: TGTGCCAGCAGCTTTGGTAGCGGGAGGGCCAACGAGCAGTTCTTC. Translated, it gives CASSFGSGRANEQFF.

V usage is TRBV19 and J usage is TRBJ1-5; 9 nucleotides align to TRBD1. Germline values: CDR1 LNHDA, CDR2 SQIVND (reference sequence). The CDR3 is 17 amino acids. V gave up 3 bases and J gave up 4 bases; unmatched junction bases: 10. The CDR3 bases are TGTGCCAGTAGTATCCGGGACAGGGACCTCAGGAATCAGCCCCAGCATTTT. Protein: CASSIRDRDLRNQPQHF.

V usage is TRBV6-2 or TRBV6-3 and J usage is TRBJ2-7; 9 nucleotides agree with TRBD2. V was clipped by 6 bases and J by 2 bases; unmatched bases: 17. There are 18 residues in the CDR3. CDR1 is MNHEY, CDR2 SVGEGT, per germline. The CDR3, as DNA: TGTGCCAGCAGCCCCCAGCCCAGAGCGGGAGGCTTGGCCTACGAGCAGTACTTC. Protein product: CASSPQPRAGGLAYEQYF.

This clonotype was seen many times. The chain links TRBV29-1 to TRBJ2-3, with TRBD2 identical over 14 bases. V was clipped by 2 bases and J by 8 bases; unmatched bases: 6. The germline V gene has CDR1 SQVTM and CDR2 ANQGSEA. The CDR3 sequence is 15 residues long. The CDR3 bases are TGCAGCGTTGAAAGACTAGCGGGAGGGCCCAGTACGCAGTATTTT. It specifies CSVERLAGGPSTQYF.

This clonotype has ten or more counts. V usage is TRBV9 and J usage is TRBJ1-1; tentatively, D is TRBD1 (6 bases). The CDR3 runs to 14 residues. Trimming removed 2 bases from V and 0 bases from J, with 8 bases in between. CDR1 is SGDLS and CDR2 is YYNGEE in the germline V gene. The CDR3: CASSVGTLNTEAFF. The CDR3 DNA reads as TGTGCCAGCAGCGTCGGGACATTGAACACTGAAGCTTTCTTT.

This clonotype was seen ten or more times. The chain combines TRBV6-1 with TRBJ2-3; 10 bases are shared with TRBD2. The CDR3 covers 15 residues. V lost 7 bases to trimming and J lost 6 bases; unmatched junction nucleotides: 10. Germline values: CDR1 MNHNS, CDR2 SASEGT. The CDR3 loop reads CASKLSGRADDTQYF. The CDR3 DNA reads TGTGCCAGCAAACTAAGCGGGAGGGCCGACGATACGCAGTATTTT.

The genes are TRBV2 and TRBJ2-7; D remains ambiguous. The germline V and J ends were trimmed by 8 bases and 0 bases, with 11 bases remaining between them. The CDR3 has 13 amino acids. CDR1 SNHLY and CDR2 FYNNEI come from the germline V gene. This CDR3 reads CASLGVSSYEQYF. DNA for the CDR3: TGTGCCAGCTTGGGCGTCAGCTCCTACGAGCAGTACTTC.

At least ten counts were recorded for this clonotype. This rearrangement joins TRBV29-1 to TRBJ2-5; TRBD2 is a possible D gene (7 bases). There are 15 residues in the CDR3. Germline V gene lookup returns CDR1 SQVTM and CDR2 ANQGSEA. The CDR3 DNA reads TGCAGTGCCTCAGCGTGGGAGGGGGGGGGCGAGACCCAGTACTTC. It yields the protein CSASAWEGGGETQYF.

The rearrangement uses TRBV19 and TRBJ1-2, with 7 bases fitting TRBD1. V dropped 1 base and J dropped 8; count of bases not matched to a gene: 4. CDR1 and CDR2 from the germline V gene are LNHDA and SQIVND (reference sequence). This CDR3 region has 13 residues. The CDR3 loop reads CASSIARDRGYTF. CDR3 in DNA: TGTGCCAGTAGTATAGCCCGGGACAGAGGCTACACCTTC.

This clonotype occurred many times. The chain carries TRBV28 and TRBJ1-4, with D possibly matching TRBD1 (5 bases). Germline V gene sequence: CDR1 MDHEN, CDR2 SYDVKM. Trimming shortened V by 4 bases and J by 4 bases, and 16 bases separated the two germline ends. The CDR3 length is 16 residues. This chain's CDR3 is CASSWKRGPNNEKLFF. The CDR3 coding sequence is TGTGCCAGCAGTTGGAAGAGGGGACCGAATAATGAAAAACTGTTTTTT.

This clonotype has just a few counts. This sequence joins TRBV13 and TRBJ1-5; maybe TRBD1 (5 bases). V dropped 0 bases and J dropped 2 bases, with 8 bases sitting between them. CDR3 length: 15 residues. Germline V CDR1 and CDR2: PRHDT, FYEKMQ (reference sequence). The DNA of the CDR3 is TGTGCCAGCAGCTTAGGCAGGGTGGGCAATCAGCCCCAGCATTTT. Its protein product is CASSLGRVGNQPQHF.

The V and J genes are TRBV12-3 or TRBV12-4 and TRBJ1-2, with D unclear. The CDR3 runs 15 residues. The V gene lost 6 bases and the J gene lost 3 bases, with 17 bases spanning the gap. The CDR3 loop reads CASSLQHTDHYGYTF. DNA for the CDR3: TGTGCCAGCAGCCTACAACACACAGACCACTATGGCTACACCTTC.

This clonotype appeared many times. The chain carries TRBV20-1 and TRBJ2-7, with a possible D match to TRBD2 (6 bases). V was clipped by 0 bases and J by 2 bases, with 8 bases between them. The germline CDR1 and CDR2 sequences are DFQATT and SNEGSKA (reference sequence). The CDR3 loop spans 13 amino acids. The CDR3 loop reads CSAREGGPYEQYF. Written as DNA, the CDR3 is TGCAGTGCTAGAGAGGGGGGACCCTACGAGCAGTACTTC.

This clonotype has only a few counts. The J gene is TRBJ1-1, the V gene TRBV9; D might be TRBD1 (5 bases). The CDR3 totals 13 residues. From germline, CDR1 is SGDLS and CDR2 YYNGEE. Trimming shortened V by 4 bases and J by 4 bases, and 11 bases separated the two germline ends. The CDR3 is CASSPWGVTEAFF. DNA of the CDR3: TGTGCCAGCAGCCCTTGGGGGGTCACTGAAGCTTTCTTT.

This CDR3 reads CASSPRQGGQYF. The CDR3 region has the DNA TGTGCCAGTAGTCCAAGACAGGGAGGGCAGTACTTC. The rearrangement joins TRBV19 to TRBJ2-7, with a tentative D call TRBD1 (7 bases). V was shortened by 5 bases and J by 9 bases, with 14 bases between the two germline ends. This CDR3 contains 12 residues. Germline assignment: CDR1 LNHDA and CDR2 SQIVND (reference sequence).

This clonotype turned up a few times. The CDR3 reads CSVGDRSSYNEQFF. The CDR3 DNA reads TGCAGCGTTGGGGACAGGAGCTCCTACAATGAGCAGTTCTTC. The chain employs TRBV29-1 and TRBJ2-1; TRBD1 matches at 8 bases. CDR1 and CDR2 (germline): SQVTM, ANQGSEA. CDR3 length: 14 amino acids. J lost 0 bases, V lost 4 bases, and 2 bases had no gene match.

This chain connects TRBV28 to TRBJ2-5; either TRBD1 or TRBD2 may supply D (5 bases each). Looked up from germline, CDR1 is MDHEN and CDR2 is SYDVKM. The CDR3 consists of 14 residues. V lost 10 bases and J 3 bases, leaving 18 bases between the germline ends. The CDR3 DNA follows: TGTGCCACCGATTCCGGGACCCATAAAGAGACCCAGTACTTC. The encoded protein is CATDSGTHKETQYF. Full variable domain (outside the CDR3, taken from reference TRBV28 and TRBJ2-5): DVKVTQSSRYLVKRTGEKVFLECVQDMDHENMFWYRQDPGLGLRLIYFSYDVKMKEKGDIPEGYSVSREKKERFSLILESASTNQTSMYLCATDSGTHKETQYFGPGTRLLVL.

This clonotype was recorded at least ten times. The V gene is TRBV12-3 or TRBV12-4, the J gene TRBJ2-1; 9 bases are a match to TRBD2. The length of the CDR3 is 17 residues. The V and J ends lost 1 base and 4 bases, in that order; junction bases with no gene match: 8. CDR3 nucleotide sequence: TGTGCCAGCAGTTTAGGGCGAACTAGCGGGCTTTACAATGAGCAGTTCTTC. Protein product: CASSLGRTSGLYNEQFF.

V usage is TRBV5-1 and J usage is TRBJ2-7; a weak D match, TRBD2 (5 bases). This CDR3 has 13 amino acids. The germline gives CDR1 SGHRS, CDR2 YFSETQ. V was cut by 3 bases and J by 5 bases, with 12 bases left in between. This CDR3 reads CASSSFGEDEQYF. The CDR3 coding sequence is TGCGCCAGCAGCTCCTTCGGGGAAGACGAGCAGTACTTC.

This clonotype was observed a handful of times. This chain uses TRBV20-1 with TRBJ2-1; 7 positions agree with TRBD2. The V and J ends lost 5 bases and 9 bases, in that order; junction bases with no gene match: 16. The CDR3 is 15 amino acids. The germline V gene has CDR1 DFQATT and CDR2 SNEGSKA (reference sequence). CDR3 nucleotides: TGCAGTGCTCGCACCGGGACTATAGAAAGGATTGAGCAGTTCTTC. Amino acid sequence: CSARTGTIERIEQFF.

The J gene is TRBJ2-1, the V gene TRBV5-4; 12 positions agree with TRBD2. With 4 bases clipped from V and 8 bases from J, the junction kept 7 bases outside the gene matches. This CDR3 is 15 amino acids long. CDR1 is SGHNT and CDR2 is YYREEE in the germline V gene (reference sequence). This CDR3 reads CASSPAGLAGHEQFF. The CDR3 DNA follows: TGTGCCAGCAGCCCCGCTGGACTAGCGGGACATGAGCAGTTCTTC.